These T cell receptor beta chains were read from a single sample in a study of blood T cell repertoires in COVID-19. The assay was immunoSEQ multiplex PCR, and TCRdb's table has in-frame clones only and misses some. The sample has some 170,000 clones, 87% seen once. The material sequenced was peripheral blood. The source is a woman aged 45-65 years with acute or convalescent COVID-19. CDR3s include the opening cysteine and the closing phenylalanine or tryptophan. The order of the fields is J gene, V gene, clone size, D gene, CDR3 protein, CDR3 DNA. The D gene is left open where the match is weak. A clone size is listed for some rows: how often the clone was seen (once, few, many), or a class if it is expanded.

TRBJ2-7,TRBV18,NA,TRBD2,CASSPVVAGGLYEQYF,TGTGCCAGCTCACCGGTAGTTGCGGGAGGGCTGTATGAGCAGTACTTC
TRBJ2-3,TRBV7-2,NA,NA,CASSPRTVTDTQYF,TGTGCCAGCAGCCCCCGGACTGTCACAGATACGCAGTATTTT
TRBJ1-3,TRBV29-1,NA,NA,CSVEYNSGNTIYF,TGCAGCGTTGAGTACAACTCTGGAAACACCATATATTTT
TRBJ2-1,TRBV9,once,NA,CASSPALRNEQFF,TGTGCCAGCAGCCCCGCCCTACGGAATGAGCAGTTCTTC
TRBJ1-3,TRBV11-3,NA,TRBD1,CASSARQGNSGNTIYF,TGTGCCAGCAGCGCAAGACAGGGCAACTCTGGAAACACCATATATTTT
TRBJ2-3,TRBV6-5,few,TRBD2,CASSKAGVATDTQYF,TGTGCCAGCAGCAAAGCGGGGGTCGCCACAGATACGCAGTATTTT
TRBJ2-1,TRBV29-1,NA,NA,CSVDGGPEQFF,TGCAGCGTTGACGGGGGGCCTGAGCAGTTCTTC
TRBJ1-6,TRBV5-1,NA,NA,CASSLTLNVGGRRGNSPLHF,TGCGCCAGCAGCTTGACCCTCAACGTCGGGGGGAGGCGGGGGAATTCACCCCTCCACTTT
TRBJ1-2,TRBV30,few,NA,CAWSVDSQYGYTF,TGTGCCTGGAGTGTCGACAGCCAATACGGCTACACCTTC
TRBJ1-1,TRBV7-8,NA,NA,CASSFGGGLSTEAFF,TGTGCCAGCAGCTTCGGGGGGGGGCTAAGCACTGAAGCTTTCTTT
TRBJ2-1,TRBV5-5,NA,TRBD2,CASSLGPRRELNEQFF,TGTGCCAGCAGCTTGGGCCCTCGGCGGGAGCTCAATGAGCAGTTCTTC
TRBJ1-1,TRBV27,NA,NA,CASSSPLDTEAFF,TGTGCCAGCAGTTCCCCGTTAGACACTGAAGCTTTCTTT
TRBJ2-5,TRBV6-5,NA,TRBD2,CASIQLAGAQETQYF,TGTGCCAGCATTCAACTAGCGGGGGCACAAGAGACCCAGTACTTC
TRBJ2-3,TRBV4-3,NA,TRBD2,CASSQDLAGPSGRTDTQYF,TGCGCCAGCAGCCAAGATCTCGCAGGGCCTAGCGGGAGAACAGATACGCAGTATTTT
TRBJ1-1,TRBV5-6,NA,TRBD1,CASSGDRSPEAFF,TGTGCCAGCAGCGGGGACAGGTCCCCTGAAGCTTTCTTT
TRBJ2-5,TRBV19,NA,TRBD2,CASRGTSLGHETQYF,TGTGCCAGTAGGGGGACTAGCCTAGGTCATGAGACCCAGTACTTC
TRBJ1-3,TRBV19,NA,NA,CASSIMGSRNTIYF,TGTGCCAGTAGTATAATGGGGAGCCGAAACACCATATATTTT
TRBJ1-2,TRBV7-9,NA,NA,CASSLPTDGYTF,TGTGCCAGCAGCTTACCCACAGACGGCTACACCTTC
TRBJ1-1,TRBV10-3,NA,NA,CAVSQTAGTEAFF,TGTGCCGTCTCACAAACCGCGGGCACTGAAGCTTTCTTT
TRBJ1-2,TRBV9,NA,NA,CASSVDLSDSPPYGYTF,TGTGCCAGCAGCGTAGACCTCTCCGACAGCCCGCCCTATGGCTACACCTTC
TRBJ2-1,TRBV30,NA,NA,CAWSRGAHEQFF,TGTGCCTGGAGCAGGGGGGCTCATGAGCAGTTCTTC
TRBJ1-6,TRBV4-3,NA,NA,CASSQDLDLSPLHF,TGCGCCAGCAGCCAAGATCTCGACTTGTCACCCCTCCACTTT
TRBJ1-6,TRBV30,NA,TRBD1,CANRGLQGTPLHF,TGTGCAAACAGGGGGTTGCAAGGAACACCCCTCCACTTT
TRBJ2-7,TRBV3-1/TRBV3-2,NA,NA,CASSQDWGRPFYEQYF,TGTGCCAGCAGCCAAGATTGGGGGAGGCCCTTCTACGAGCAGTACTTC